Following are 24 T cell receptor beta chains from one sample sequenced in a study of T cell repertoires in cytomegalovirus infection. TCRdb passed the reads through MiXCR, listing each CDR3 protein once. The table has more than 150,000 distinct CDR3 sequences, 15% to 20% seen once. Sequenced: PBMCs. Source of these receptors: a human donor in good health (CMV status not recorded). Some clones in this sample may be carry-over from other donors' samples.

This clonotype was found many times. The chain links TRBV7-6 to TRBJ2-1; perhaps TRBD1 as D (6 bases). From germline, CDR1 is SGHVS and CDR2 FNYEAQ. V lost 5 bases to trimming and J lost 8 bases, with 16 bases between them. The CDR3 contains 14 residues. CDR3: CASSISTGFDEQFF. Here the CDR3 DNA reads TGTGCCAGCAGCATCTCGACAGGTTTCGATGAGCAGTTCTTC.

This clonotype occurred many times. The CDR3 DNA sequence: TGTGCCAGCAGCCGGACTTCGACAGGATCCTACGAGCAGTACTTC. It translates to CASSRTSTGSYEQYF. The gene calls are TRBV7-2 and TRBJ2-7, with D possibly being TRBD1 (6 bases). The germline V and J ends were trimmed by 5 bases and 1 base, with 15 bases remaining between them. Germline CDR1 is SGHTA and CDR2 is FQGNSA. The CDR3 has 15 residues.

The chain employs TRBV28 and TRBJ1-2; D is possibly TRBD1 (6 bases). V lost 6 bases to trimming and J lost 1 base, with 15 bases between them. The CDR3 extends over 15 amino acids. In germline, CDR1 is MDHEN, CDR2 SYDVKM. CDR3 sequence reads: CASRPDRSRNYGYTF. CDR3 bases: TGTGCCAGCAGACCGGACAGATCACGTAACTATGGCTACACCTTC.

At least ten counts were recorded for this clonotype. The chain uses TRBV7-8 and TRBJ1-5; 8 nucleotides match TRBD1. The length of the CDR3 is 14 residues. The germline gives CDR1 SGHVS, CDR2 FQNEAQ. V trimming: 7 bases; J trimming: 1 base; junction bases outside the gene matches: 3. For the CDR3, the DNA is TGTGCCAGCACGCGGACAGGGAGCAATCAGCCCCAGCATTTT. It is translated as CASTRTGSNQPQHF.

There are a few counts of this clonotype. The gene calls are TRBV5-4 and TRBJ2-6; D assignment may be TRBD1 or TRBD2 (5 bases each). This CDR3 comprises 16 residues. Trimming removed 5 bases at V and 0 bases at J, with 12 bases between. Germline loops: CDR1 SGHNT, CDR2 YYREEE (reference sequence). In DNA form, the CDR3 reads TGTGCCAGCAGACCCGGGGCAAGCTCTGGGGCCAACGTCCTGACTTTC. It encodes CASRPGASSGANVLTF.

This clonotype was seen a few times. The chain carries TRBV5-4 and TRBJ2-1; either TRBD1 or TRBD2 may supply D (6 bases each). CDR1 is SGHNT and CDR2 is YYREEE in the germline V gene (reference sequence). The CDR3 loop spans 18 amino acids. Trimming removed 2 bases from V and 0 bases from J, with 18 bases in between. The CDR3: CASSFGSPGDTSYNEQFF. The CDR3 DNA follows: TGTGCCAGCAGCTTTGGTTCCCCGGGGGACACCTCCTACAATGAGCAGTTCTTC.

This clonotype was recorded a few times. Here the CDR3 reads CANLAAISGNTIYF. The CDR3 bases are TGTGCGAACCTGGCCGCAATCTCTGGAAACACCATATATTTT. This sequence joins TRBV14 and TRBJ1-3; D is unclear. The CDR3 length is 14 residues. In germline, CDR1 is SGHDN, CDR2 FVKESK.

The chain combines TRBV11-2 with TRBJ2-3; D remains ambiguous. Germline V gene data show CDR1 as SGHAT and CDR2 as FQNNGV. The length of the CDR3 is 15 residues. V was clipped by 1 base and J by 6 bases, with 14 bases between them. This CDR3 is CASSLAPFNGDTQYF. The DNA for the CDR3 is TGTGCCAGCAGCTTAGCCCCGTTTAACGGTGATACGCAGTATTTT.

V usage is TRBV11-3 and J usage is TRBJ2-1; 8 positions agree with TRBD2. Germline assignment: CDR1 SGHNT and CDR2 YENEEA. The CDR3 runs to 16 residues. The V segment lost 4 bases and the J segment 8 bases; nucleotides outside the gene matches: 13. This CDR3 is CASSSPRVAGMDEQFF. In nucleotides, the CDR3 is TGTGCCAGCAGCTCCCCAAGGGTAGCGGGAATGGATGAGCAGTTCTTC. The whole variable domain, remainder taken from reference TRBV11-3 and TRBJ2-1, is EAGVVQSPRYKIIEKKQPVAFWCNPISGHNTLYWYLQNLGQGPELLIRYENEEAVDDSQLPKDRFSAERLKGVDSTLKIQPAELGDSAVYLCASSSPRVAGMDEQFFGPGTRLTVL.

This clonotype was counted a few times. This chain connects TRBV20-1 to TRBJ2-7; 9 nucleotides align to TRBD2. The length of the CDR3 is 15 residues. Germline CDR1 DFQATT, CDR2 SNEGSKA (reference sequence). V gave up 3 bases and J gave up 1 base; unmatched junction bases: 7. In DNA form, the CDR3 reads TGCAGTGCTAGTTATGCTAGCGGGATTTCCTACGAGCAGTACTTC. Its protein product is CSASYASGISYEQYF.

The table lists this clonotype with a few counts. This sequence joins TRBV19 and TRBJ1-2, with D hard to call. This CDR3 region has 16 residues. The germline gives CDR1 LNHDA, CDR2 SQIVND (reference sequence). The V end was cut by 5 bases, the J end by 0 bases, with 16 bases between. Written as DNA, the CDR3 is TGTGCCAGTAGTCTCCGAAAGGACGGTTCTAACTATGGCTACACCTTC. Residues: CASSLRKDGSNYGYTF.

In this sample, this clonotype turned up a few times. This sequence joins TRBV28 and TRBJ2-1; 7 nucleotides match TRBD1. V gave up 5 bases and J gave up 7 bases; unmatched junction bases: 2. The germline V gene encodes CDR1 MDHEN and CDR2 SYDVKM. The CDR3 extends over 12 amino acids. The CDR3 DNA reads TGTGCCAGCAGTGCCAGGGGGAATGAGCAGTTCTTC. Translating it yields CASSARGNEQFF.

Comments on this clonotype: Being one base from a much bigger clone, this may be a read error. This chain links TRBV7-8 with TRBJ2-2, with 10 bases matching TRBD2. This CDR3 has 15 amino acids. Germline V gives CDR1 SGHVS, CDR2 FQNEAQ. The CDR3 region has the DNA TGTACCAGCAGTGCTAGCGGGAGTGGGACCGGGGAGCTGTTTTTT. Protein product: CTSSASGSGTGELFF.

The J gene is TRBJ1-4, the V gene TRBV7-9, with D unclear. The V end was cut by 5 bases, the J end by 0 bases, with 13 bases between. CDR3 length: 16 amino acids. Germline values: CDR1 SEHNR, CDR2 FQNEAQ (reference sequence). CDR3 sequence: CASSTPEASTNEKLFF. CDR3 DNA: TGTGCCAGCAGCACCCCGGAGGCGTCAACTAATGAAAAACTGTTTTTT.

The chain links TRBV6-2 or TRBV6-3 to TRBJ1-5, with D hard to call. V dropped 4 bases and J dropped 9 bases, with 19 bases sitting between them. The germline V gene has CDR1 MNHEY and CDR2 SVGEGT. The CDR3 runs 15 residues. The CDR3 protein is CASSSPGRAVRPQHF. CDR3 DNA sequence: TGTGCCAGCAGTTCCCCGGGGAGAGCCGTTCGGCCCCAGCATTTT.

Ten or more counts support this clonotype. The rearrangement joins TRBV28 to TRBJ1-4, with TRBD1 identical over 8 bases. With V trimmed by 4 bases and J by 8 bases, 15 bases remained unmatched. The CDR3 contains 17 residues. Germline CDR1 and CDR2: MDHEN and SYDVKM. CDR3 coding DNA: TGTGCCAGCAGTTCCCCCGGGACAGGTATAAGACGGGAAAAACTGTTTTTT. Residues: CASSSPGTGIRREKLFF.

The chain couples TRBV23-1 to TRBJ2-1; 7 bases match TRBD2. TRBV23-1 is annotated as an ORF whose role is uncertain. V lost 0 bases and J lost 6; bases outside the gene matches: 14. The CDR3 sequence is 18 residues long. As DNA, the CDR3 is TGCGCCAGCAGTCAATCGGGGAGGGAGACAGCGGCTATCAATGAGCAGTTCTTC. Its protein product is CASSQSGRETAAINEQFF.

The V and J genes are TRBV7-9 and TRBJ2-7; 13 positions match TRBD2. The better agreement between TRBJ2-1 and the DNA end casts doubt on the J call. Per germline, CDR1 SEHNR and CDR2 FQNEAQ (reference sequence). This CDR3 comprises 15 residues. The CDR3: CASSRLAGGAYEQFF. CDR3 coding DNA: TGTGCCAGCAGCCGACTAGCGGGGGGAGCCTACGAGCAGTTCTTC.

The chain combines TRBV6-8 with TRBJ2-7; TRBD2 aligns across 9 bases. CDR1 is MNHGY, CDR2 SAAAGT, per germline. The CDR3 is made up of 16 amino acids. J lost 2 bases, V lost 0 bases, and 5 bases had no gene match. The CDR3 loop is CASSYSNSGGAYEQYF. CDR3 sequence (DNA): TGTGCCAGCAGTTACTCCAATAGCGGGGGAGCCTACGAGCAGTACTTC.

The chain recombines TRBV28 with TRBJ2-1; 9 bases are shared with TRBD2. The V gene's germline CDR1 is MDHEN and CDR2 SYDVKM. With V trimmed by 3 bases and J by 7 bases, 16 bases remained unmatched. CDR3 length: 18 residues. The CDR3 sequence is CASSLPDFRGRARNEQFF. CDR3 bases: TGTGCCAGCAGTTTGCCCGACTTTCGCGGGAGGGCCAGGAATGAGCAGTTCTTC.

The chain carries TRBV28 and TRBJ2-7; 10 nucleotides align to TRBD1. The length of the CDR3 is 15 residues. The trim removed 6 bases at V and 3 bases at J, leaving 8 bases unmatched. The V gene's germline CDR1 is MDHEN and CDR2 SYDVKM. CDR3 bases: TGTGCCAGCAGCCACCAGGGGACAGGGGTCTACGAGCAGTACTTC. Amino acids: CASSHQGTGVYEQYF.

For this clonotype: This may stem from a read error, because a much larger clone lies one nucleotide away. The gene calls are TRBV7-1 and TRBJ2-1, with 10 bases matching TRBD2. TRBV7-1 is an ORF, with its function uncertain. This CDR3 is 16 amino acids long. CDR3 sequence reads: CANSLGLASSYNEQFF. The CDR3 DNA reads as TGTGCCAACAGCCTGGGACTAGCGAGCTCCTACAATGAGCAGTTCTTC.

This clonotype has just a few counts. The chain combines TRBV5-1 with TRBJ2-1; 8 bases agree with TRBD2. The length of the CDR3 is 15 residues. Germline CDR1 reads SGHRS; CDR2 reads YFSETQ. J gave up 8 bases and V 2 bases, and 9 bases lay outside the gene matches. The DNA for the CDR3 is TGCGCCAGCAGCTTCCTAGCGGGCTATAAGGATGAGCAGTTCTTC. Encoded protein: CASSFLAGYKDEQFF.

In its sample, this clonotype was seen many times. The chain recombines TRBV7-2 with TRBJ2-1, with 15 bases that match TRBD2. Germline CDR1 reads SGHTA; CDR2 reads FQGNSA. With V trimmed by 3 bases and J by 2 bases, 5 bases remained unmatched. The CDR3 has 18 residues. CDR3 loop: CASSFTRTSGRAYNEQFF. CDR3 bases: TGTGCCAGCAGCTTCACTAGGACTAGCGGGAGGGCCTACAATGAGCAGTTCTTC. Full variable domain (remainder filled in from reference TRBV7-2 and TRBJ2-1): GAGVSQSPSNKVTEKGKDVELRCDPISGHTALYWYRQSLGQGLEFLIYFQGNSAPDKSGLPSDRFSAERTGGSVSTLTIQRTQQEDSAVYLCASSFTRTSGRAYNEQFFGPGTRLTVL.